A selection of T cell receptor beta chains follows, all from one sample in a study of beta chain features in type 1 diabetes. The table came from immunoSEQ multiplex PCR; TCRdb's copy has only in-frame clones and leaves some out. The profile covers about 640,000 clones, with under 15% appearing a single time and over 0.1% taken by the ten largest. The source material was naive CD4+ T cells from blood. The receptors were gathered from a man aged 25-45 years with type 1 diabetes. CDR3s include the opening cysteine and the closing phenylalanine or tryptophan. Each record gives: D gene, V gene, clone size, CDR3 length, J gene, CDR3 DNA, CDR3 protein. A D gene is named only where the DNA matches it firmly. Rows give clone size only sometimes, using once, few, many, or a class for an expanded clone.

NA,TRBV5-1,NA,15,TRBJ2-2,TGCGCCAGCAGCTTATCCAGGGCTAACACCGGGGAGCTGTTTTTT,CASSLSRANTGELFF
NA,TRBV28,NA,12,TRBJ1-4,TGTGCCAGCGGGGGCTCTAATGAAAAACTGTTTTTT,CASGGSNEKLFF
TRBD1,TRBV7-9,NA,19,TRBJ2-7,TGTGCCAGCAGCCCCACGCTAACGAGGCCGGGACAGGAACCCTACGAGCAGTACTTC,CASSPTLTRPGQEPYEQYF
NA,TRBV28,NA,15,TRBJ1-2,TGTGCCAGCAGTTCCGGGATTCACATGGCCTATGGCTACACCTTC,CASSSGIHMAYGYTF
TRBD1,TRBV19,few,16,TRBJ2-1,TGTGCCAGTAGTATTACGGGACAGGGGTCCTACAATGAGCAGTTCTTC,CASSITGQGSYNEQFF
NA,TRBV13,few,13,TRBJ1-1,TGTGCCAGCAGCTTAGAAAGGAACACTGAAGCTTTCTTT,CASSLERNTEAFF
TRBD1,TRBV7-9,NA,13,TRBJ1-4,TGTGCCAGCAGGGGAGGGGGCGAAGAAAAACTGTTTTTT,CASRGGGEEKLFF
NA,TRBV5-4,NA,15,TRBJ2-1,TGTGCCAGCAGCTTGATAGGGCGGGACTACAATGAGCAGTTCTTC,CASSLIGRDYNEQFF
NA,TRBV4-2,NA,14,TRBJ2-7,TGTGCCAGCAGCCAAGGTTCGAGCGCCGAGGAGCAGTACTTC,CASSQGSSAEEQYF
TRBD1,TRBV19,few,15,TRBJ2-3,TGTGCCAGCCTGGCAAGGGGGCGCGGCACAGATACGCAGTATTTT,CASLARGRGTDTQYF
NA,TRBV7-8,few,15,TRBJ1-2,TGTGCCAGCAGCTTAGCGGGTCAAGGGGAGAGGAGCTACACCTTC,CASSLAGQGERSYTF
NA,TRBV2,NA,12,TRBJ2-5,TGTGCCAGCACAGCGGACCAAGAGACCCAGTACTTC,CASTADQETQYF
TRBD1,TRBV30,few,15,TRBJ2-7,TGTGCCTGGAGTGTGCGTGGGACAGCAGCCTACGAGCAGTACTTC,CAWSVRGTAAYEQYF
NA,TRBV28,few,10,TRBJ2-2,TGTGCCAGCGGAAACGGGGAGCTGTTTTTT,CASGNGELFF
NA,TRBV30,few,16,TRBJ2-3,TGTGCCTGGAGGACAGGCGGCTTCACTAGCACAGATACGCAGTATTTT,CAWRTGGFTSTDTQYF
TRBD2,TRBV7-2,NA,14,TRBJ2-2,TGTGCCAGCAGCTTAGGCCTAGCGGCCGGGGAGCTGTTTTTT,CASSLGLAAGELFF
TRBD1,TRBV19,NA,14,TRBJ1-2,TGTGCCAGTACCGACCGGGACAGGGGGACTGGCTACACCTTC,CASTDRDRGTGYTF
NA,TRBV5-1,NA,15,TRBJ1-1,TGCGCCAGCAGCTTGGGTTTTGGGGCGAACACTGAAGCTTTCTTT,CASSLGFGANTEAFF
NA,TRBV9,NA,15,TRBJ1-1,TGTGCCAGCAGCCCCTGGGGCCCAGGGAGCACTGAAGCTTTCTTT,CASSPWGPGSTEAFF
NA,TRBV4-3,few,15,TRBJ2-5,TGCGCCAGCAGCCAAGATCATCGGGGATCAGAGACCCAGTACTTC,CASSQDHRGSETQYF
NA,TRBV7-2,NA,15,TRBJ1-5,TGTGCCAGCAGCCCTACAGGGTCCAGCAATCAGCCCCAGCATTTT,CASSPTGSSNQPQHF
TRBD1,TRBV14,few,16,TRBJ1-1,TGTGCCAGCAGCCAAGAATGGGGGACAGGGCGAACTGAAGCTTTCTTT,CASSQEWGTGRTEAFF
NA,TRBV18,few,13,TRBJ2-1,TGTGCCAGCTCACCGGAGGCATACAATGAGCAGTTCTTC,CASSPEAYNEQFF
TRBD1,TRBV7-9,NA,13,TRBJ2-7,TGTGCCAGCAGCGCCTCGACAGGGAACGAGCAGTACTTC,CASSASTGNEQYF